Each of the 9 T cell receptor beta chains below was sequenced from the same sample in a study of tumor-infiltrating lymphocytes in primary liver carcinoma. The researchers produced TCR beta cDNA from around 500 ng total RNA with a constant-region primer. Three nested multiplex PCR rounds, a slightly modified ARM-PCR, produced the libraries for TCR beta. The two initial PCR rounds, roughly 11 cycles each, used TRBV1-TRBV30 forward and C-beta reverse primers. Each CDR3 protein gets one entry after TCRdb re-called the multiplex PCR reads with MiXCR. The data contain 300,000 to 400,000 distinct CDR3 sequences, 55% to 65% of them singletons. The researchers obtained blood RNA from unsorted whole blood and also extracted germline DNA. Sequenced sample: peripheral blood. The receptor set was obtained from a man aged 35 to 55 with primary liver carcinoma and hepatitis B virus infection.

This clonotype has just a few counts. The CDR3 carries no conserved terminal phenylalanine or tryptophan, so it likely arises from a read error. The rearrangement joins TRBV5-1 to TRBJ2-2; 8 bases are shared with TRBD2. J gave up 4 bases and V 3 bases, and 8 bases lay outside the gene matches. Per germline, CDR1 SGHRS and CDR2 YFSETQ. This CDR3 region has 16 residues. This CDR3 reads CASSSSGGRGTGELFL. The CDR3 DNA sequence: TGCGCCAGCAGCTCCTCGGGAGGGCGGGGCACCGGGGAGCTGTTTCTT.

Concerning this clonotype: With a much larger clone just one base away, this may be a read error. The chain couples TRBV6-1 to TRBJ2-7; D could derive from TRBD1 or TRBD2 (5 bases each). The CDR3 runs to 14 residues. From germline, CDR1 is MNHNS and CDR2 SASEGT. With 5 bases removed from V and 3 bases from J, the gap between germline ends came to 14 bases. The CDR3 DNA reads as TGTGCCAGCAGTACCCAGGGACGGGTCTACGAGCAGTACTTC. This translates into CASSTQGRVYEQYF.

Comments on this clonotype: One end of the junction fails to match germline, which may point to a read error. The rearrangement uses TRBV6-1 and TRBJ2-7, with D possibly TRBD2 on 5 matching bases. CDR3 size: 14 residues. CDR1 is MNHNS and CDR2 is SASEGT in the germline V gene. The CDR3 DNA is TGTGCCAGTAGTGAATATCGAGGGCTCTACGGGCAGTACTTC. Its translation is CASSEYRGLYGQYF.

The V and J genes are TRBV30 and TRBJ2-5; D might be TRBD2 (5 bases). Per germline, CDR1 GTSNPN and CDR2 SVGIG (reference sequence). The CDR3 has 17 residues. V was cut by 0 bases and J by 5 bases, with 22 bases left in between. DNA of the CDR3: TGTGCCTGGAGTGTACTGTCGCGTAGAGGGTCTGGGGAGACCCAGTACTTC. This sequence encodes CAWSVLSRRGSGETQYF.

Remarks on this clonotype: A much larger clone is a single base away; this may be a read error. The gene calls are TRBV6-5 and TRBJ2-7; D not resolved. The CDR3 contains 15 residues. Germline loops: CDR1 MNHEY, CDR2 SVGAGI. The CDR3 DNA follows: TGTGCCAGGAGTTACACGAGCGCCGCCTCCTACGAGCAGTACTTC. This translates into CARSYTSAASYEQYF.

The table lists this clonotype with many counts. DNA of the CDR3: TGTGCCAGCAGTCAGACTAGCGGTTTCACAGATACGCAGTATTTT. Translating gives CASSQTSGFTDTQYF. This chain links TRBV6-6 with TRBJ2-3, with TRBD2 matching over 9 bases. The germline V gene encodes CDR1 MNHNY and CDR2 SVGAGI (reference sequence). With V trimmed by 5 bases and J by 2 bases, 5 bases remained unmatched. This CDR3 has 15 residues.

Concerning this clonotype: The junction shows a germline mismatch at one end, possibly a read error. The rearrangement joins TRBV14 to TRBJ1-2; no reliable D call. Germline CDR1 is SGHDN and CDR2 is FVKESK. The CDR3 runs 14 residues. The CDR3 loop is CASCQEVANYGYTF. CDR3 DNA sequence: TGTGCCAGCTGCCAAGAGGTCGCTAACTATGGCTACACCTTC.

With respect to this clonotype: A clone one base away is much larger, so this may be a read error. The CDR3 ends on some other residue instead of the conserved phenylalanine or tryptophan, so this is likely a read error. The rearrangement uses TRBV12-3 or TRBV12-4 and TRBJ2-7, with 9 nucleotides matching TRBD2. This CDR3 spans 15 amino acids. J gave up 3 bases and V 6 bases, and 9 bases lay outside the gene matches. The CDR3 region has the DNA TGTGCCAGCAGCCTCGGGCGGGGGGGTCACTACGAGCAGTACTCC. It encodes CASSLGRGGHYEQYS.

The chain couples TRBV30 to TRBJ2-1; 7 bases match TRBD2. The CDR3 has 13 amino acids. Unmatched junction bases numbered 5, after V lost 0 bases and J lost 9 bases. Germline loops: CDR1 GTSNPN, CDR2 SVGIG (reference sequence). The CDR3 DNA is TGTGCCTGGAGTGTAGGCCCGGGGGGTGAGCAGTTCTTC. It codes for CAWSVGPGGEQFF.